These 28 T cell receptor beta chains share one sample of origin, sequenced in a study of T cells after yellow fever vaccination. From the 5' RACE reads, TCRdb called clonotypes with MiXCR, one entry per CDR3 protein. Of around 340,000 distinct CDR3 sequences in the sample, 7.5% to 9% were seen once. This specimen was PBMCs, taken on the day of the first yellow fever vaccination. The receptors were sampled from a man aged 18 to 30 who received the YFV17D yellow fever vaccine.

In this sample, this clonotype turned up a few times. This chain links TRBV13 with TRBJ2-3; TRBD2 is a possible D gene (5 bases). Germline CDR1 PRHDT, CDR2 FYEKMQ (reference sequence). Trimming took 3 bases from V and 8 from J, leaving 15 bases between them. The CDR3 covers 14 residues. The CDR3 DNA reads as TGTGCCAGCAGCTTTGAGCGGTCGCATGGTACGCAGTATTTT. Protein product: CASSFERSHGTQYF.

The genes are TRBV5-4 and TRBJ2-1, with TRBD1 matching over 7 bases. The CDR3 sequence is 15 residues long. Germline V lookup: CDR1 SGHNT, CDR2 YYREEE (reference sequence). V shed 1 base, J shed 3 bases, and the junction held 4 bases outside the gene matches. The chain's CDR3 is CASSLLGQNYNEQFF. Written as DNA, the CDR3 is TGTGCCAGCAGCTTGTTGGGACAGAACTACAATGAGCAGTTCTTC.

This clonotype was seen only a few times. This chain links TRBV12-3 or TRBV12-4 with TRBJ2-1; no reliable D call. The length of the CDR3 is 14 residues. The V end was cut by 8 bases, the J end by 4 bases, with 15 bases between. The CDR3 DNA reads TGTGCCAGCGCCGATTGGAGCGCGTACAATGAGCAGTTCTTC. Translating it yields CASADWSAYNEQFF.

The chain carries TRBV10-3 and TRBJ2-5; D is perhaps TRBD2 (5 bases). From germline, CDR1 is ENHRY and CDR2 SYGVKD. CDR3 length: 15 amino acids. V was shortened by 0 bases and J by 2 bases, with 10 bases between the two germline ends. The CDR3 bases are TGTGCCATCAGTGAGTCGACTCGGGATCAAGAGACCCAGTACTTC. This gives the protein CAISESTRDQETQYF.

The chain couples TRBV7-2 to TRBJ2-1; 8 nucleotides align to TRBD2. This CDR3 has 15 amino acids. After removal of 5 bases from V and 10 bases from J, the junction contained 13 bases not matched to a gene. CDR1 is SGHTA and CDR2 is FQGNSA in the germline V gene. The CDR3 here is CASSLVVAGGGEQFF. CDR3 sequence (DNA): TGTGCCAGCAGCCTAGTAGTGGCGGGGGGAGGAGAGCAGTTCTTC. Looking up the rest from reference TRBV7-2 and TRBJ2-1 gives the full variable domain: GAGVSQSPSNKVTEKGKDVELRCDPISGHTALYWYRQSLGQGLEFLIYFQGNSAPDKSGLPSDRFSAERTGGSVSTLTIQRTQQEDSAVYLCASSLVVAGGGEQFFGPGTRLTVL.

This clonotype was found a few times. The chain employs TRBV5-8 and TRBJ2-5; 7 bases match TRBD1. V lost 3 bases and J lost 2; bases outside the gene matches: 4. Germline lookup yields CDR1 SGHTS and CDR2 YDEGEE. This CDR3 region has 14 residues. In nucleotides, the CDR3 is TGTGCCAGCAGCTGGGGACAGAAACAAGAGACCCAGTACTTC. Translating it yields CASSWGQKQETQYF.

This clonotype was recorded a few times. The chain joins TRBV9 to TRBJ2-6; D may be TRBD1 (6 bases). This CDR3 contains 19 residues. Germline CDR1 and CDR2: SGDLS and YYNGEE. V was clipped by 2 bases and J by 0 bases, with 18 bases between them. CDR3: CASSVPRTGRSSGANVLTF. The DNA of the CDR3 is TGTGCCAGCAGCGTCCCCCGCACAGGGCGGAGCTCTGGGGCCAACGTCCTGACTTTC.

The rearrangement uses TRBV5-1 and TRBJ2-7; TRBD1 or TRBD2 may be the D gene (5 bases each). The CDR3 has 14 residues. Germline V gene lookup returns CDR1 SGHRS and CDR2 YFSETQ. V was trimmed by 4 bases and J by 6 bases, leaving 17 bases between them. The CDR3 protein is CASSRIRGVSEQYF. The CDR3 DNA sequence: TGCGCCAGCAGCCGCATACGAGGGGTCAGCGAGCAGTACTTC.

The V gene is TRBV5-5, the J gene TRBJ2-7; D gene uncertain. In germline, CDR1 is SGHKS, CDR2 YYEKEE (reference sequence). Trimming removed 3 bases at V and 3 bases at J, with 13 bases between. The CDR3 has 14 residues. The CDR3 sequence is CASSYSLVVYEQYV. For the CDR3, the DNA is TGTGCCAGCAGCTACAGCCTGGTCGTCTACGAGCAGTACGTC.

V gene TRBV5-1 combines with J gene TRBJ2-1, with 11 bases identical to TRBD2. CDR3 length: 14 residues. Germline CDR1 is SGHRS and CDR2 is YFSETQ. After removal of 0 bases from V and 10 bases from J, the junction contained 3 bases not matched to a gene. The DNA of the CDR3 is TGCGCCAGCAGCTTGGGGGTAGCGGGGGGGGAGCAGTTCTTC. Encoded protein: CASSLGVAGGEQFF.

This clonotype was detected many times. The rearrangement uses TRBV7-2 and TRBJ1-1, with a possible D match to TRBD1 (5 bases). The V end was cut by 0 bases, the J end by 6 bases, with 8 bases between. CDR3 length: 13 residues. Germline assignment: CDR1 SGHTA and CDR2 FQGNSA. The CDR3 sequence is CASSLARGSEAFF. CDR3 DNA: TGTGCCAGCAGCTTAGCTAGGGGCTCTGAAGCTTTCTTT.

Comments on this clonotype: One end of the junction does not line up with germline, which may come from a read error. The chain uses TRBV4-2 and TRBJ2-5; no reliable D call. The CDR3 is made up of 15 amino acids. Germline-derived CDR1 and CDR2 are LGHNA and YNFKEQ. In nucleotides, the CDR3 is TGTGCCATCAGCCCCGAGAGCTACTGCACAGAGACCCAGTACTTC. Translating it yields CAISPESYCTETQYF.

This clonotype has more than one count but fewer than ten. The chain carries TRBV7-2 and TRBJ1-2; 7 bases are shared with TRBD1. This CDR3 is built from 16 residues. V gave up 2 bases and J gave up 2 bases; unmatched junction bases: 8. CDR1 is SGHTA and CDR2 is FQGNSA in the germline V gene. The CDR3 loop reads CASSLLSRGGNYGYTF. In nucleotides, the CDR3 is TGTGCCAGCAGCTTATTGTCCAGGGGGGGAAACTATGGCTACACCTTC.

This chain joins TRBV29-1 and TRBJ2-1, with 8 bases identical to TRBD2. In germline, CDR1 is SQVTM, CDR2 ANQGSEA. V shed 4 bases, J shed 6 bases, and the junction held 5 bases outside the gene matches. The CDR3 has 13 residues. The CDR3 region is CSVGSRGVNEQFF. DNA for the CDR3: TGCAGCGTTGGTTCGCGGGGGGTCAATGAGCAGTTCTTC.

This clonotype has a count of ten or more. This chain joins TRBV6-5 and TRBJ1-5, with 8 bases matching TRBD1. This CDR3 is built from 15 residues. Germline loops: CDR1 MNHEY, CDR2 SVGAGI. V lost 4 bases to trimming and J lost 1 base; unmatched junction nucleotides: 3. The CDR3 bases are TGTGCCAGCAGTTGGACAGGGTCAAGCAATCAGCCCCAGCATTTT. It codes for CASSWTGSSNQPQHF.

The V gene is TRBV6-5, the J gene TRBJ2-5; D uncertain. The ends were cut back, 4 bases at V and 5 bases at J, with 14 bases in the middle. Germline V gene data show CDR1 as MNHEY and CDR2 as SVGAGI. The CDR3 sequence is 14 residues long. The CDR3 coding sequence is TGTGCCAGCAGTTCCCCAGCTATCTCGGAGACCCAGTACTTC. As protein: CASSSPAISETQYF.

This clonotype has just a few counts. The chain couples TRBV6-5 to TRBJ2-5; TRBD1 might be the D (5 bases). The CDR3 has 11 amino acids. The germline V and J ends were trimmed by 6 bases and 8 bases, with 10 bases remaining between them. Per the germline V gene, CDR1 is MNHEY and CDR2 is SVGAGI. The CDR3, as DNA: TGTGCCAGCAGGGCAGGGCCTACCCAGTACTTC. It translates to CASRAGPTQYF.

This clonotype has more than one count but fewer than ten. The chain recombines TRBV20-1 with TRBJ1-6; the D is unclear. Trimming removed 2 bases at V and 0 bases at J, with 14 bases between. In germline, CDR1 is DFQATT, CDR2 SNEGSKA (reference sequence). The CDR3 is made up of 17 amino acids. CDR3 coding DNA: TGCAGTGCTAGACAGCCTAGAGGGAGCTCCTATAATTCACCCCTCCACTTT. Translating it yields CSARQPRGSSYNSPLHF.

This clonotype was observed many times. The V call is TRBV29-1, the J call TRBJ1-1; no clear D. This CDR3 is 10 amino acids long. V lost 4 bases and J 4 bases, leaving 4 bases between the germline ends. Germline-derived CDR1 and CDR2 are SQVTM and ANQGSEA. CDR3 nucleotide sequence: TGCAGCGTTGTCCCCACTGAAGCTTTCTTT. It yields the protein CSVVPTEAFF.

This clonotype has only a few counts. V usage is TRBV7-9 and J usage is TRBJ1-3, with a weak D call TRBD1 (5 bases). The CDR3 totals 14 residues. Germline CDR1 and CDR2: SEHNR and FQNEAQ (reference sequence). Trimming pared 6 bases from V and 0 bases from J, leaving 9 bases between. Written as DNA, the CDR3 is TGTGCCAGCAGAATGGGGCCCTCTGGAAACACCATATATTTT. This gives the protein CASRMGPSGNTIYF.

The chain links TRBV4-3 to TRBJ1-1; D is perhaps TRBD1 (5 bases). V was clipped by 0 bases and J by 1 base, with 12 bases between them. The CDR3 runs to 16 residues. CDR1 and CDR2 (germline): LGHNA, YSLEER. The CDR3 sequence: CASSQDWGRENTEAFF. The DNA for the CDR3 is TGCGCCAGCAGCCAAGATTGGGGGAGGGAGAACACTGAAGCTTTCTTT.

This chain links TRBV5-4 with TRBJ1-4; tentatively, D is TRBD1 (6 bases). This CDR3 has 15 residues. V was clipped by 4 bases and J by 3 bases, with 13 bases between them. CDR1 SGHNT and CDR2 YYREEE come from the germline V gene (reference sequence). In DNA, the CDR3 is TGTGCCAGCAGCGACCAGGGGAGGGCTAATGAAAAACTGTTTTTT. Translation gives CASSDQGRANEKLFF.

This clonotype has a handful of counts. The V call is TRBV12-3 or TRBV12-4, the J call TRBJ2-3; D may be TRBD2 (5 bases). Trimming left V 2 bases short and J 14 bases short, with 14 bases between. CDR3 length: 12 amino acids. CDR3: CASSLSRGDSYF. The CDR3 DNA sequence: TGTGCCAGCAGTTTATCCCGGGGAGATTCGTATTTT.

V and J are TRBV4-1 and TRBJ1-6; D gene ambiguous. Trimming took 0 bases from V and 9 from J, leaving 21 bases between them. The CDR3 length is 18 residues. In germline, CDR1 is MGHRA, CDR2 YSYEKL. In nucleotides, the CDR3 is TGCGCCAGCAGCCAAGACCATCCTCCCGGAGCTCTGGTTTCACCCCTCCACTTT. Its translation: CASSQDHPPGALVSPLHF.

The chain recombines TRBV5-1 with TRBJ2-5; 7 bases fit TRBD1. The ends lost 2 bases at V and 0 bases at J; junction bases unmatched: 7. The germline V gene encodes CDR1 SGHRS and CDR2 YFSETQ. This CDR3 is 16 amino acids long. The CDR3: CASSFLGQRYQETQYF. The CDR3 DNA reads as TGCGCCAGCAGCTTTCTGGGACAGCGGTACCAAGAGACCCAGTACTTC.

This clonotype occurred a few times. The chain uses TRBV6-1 and TRBJ1-1; D unresolved. The CDR3 is 14 residues long. V lost 4 bases and J 5 bases, leaving 14 bases between the germline ends. Germline V gene lookup returns CDR1 MNHNS and CDR2 SASEGT. Here the CDR3 reads CASSVFSISTEAFF. Written as DNA, the CDR3 is TGTGCCAGCAGTGTCTTCTCTATCAGTACTGAAGCTTTCTTT.

This clonotype was found a few times. V gene TRBV4-3 combines with J gene TRBJ1-1; no clear D gene. The length of the CDR3 is 11 residues. V was clipped by 1 base and J by 7 bases, with 4 bases between them. Germline CDR1 reads LGHNA; CDR2 reads YSLEER. The chain's CDR3 is CASSQGIEAFF. The CDR3 bases are TGCGCCAGCAGCCAAGGGATTGAAGCTTTCTTT.

This rearrangement joins TRBV7-6 to TRBJ1-2; a possible D gene is TRBD1 (5 bases). The germline V gene encodes CDR1 SGHVS and CDR2 FNYEAQ. Trimming cost V 5 bases and J 5 bases, with 12 bases left between them. The CDR3 loop spans 13 amino acids. Here the CDR3 reads CASSPGGTYGYTF. The CDR3 region has the DNA TGTGCCAGCAGCCCGGGGGGGACGTATGGCTACACCTTC.